This passage covers 10 T cell receptor beta chains from one sample sequenced in a study of CD4 T cells in relation to SARS-CoV-2 and coronaviruses. For these TCRs, the target antigens are not known. The method was immunoSEQ multiplex PCR; TCRdb's version includes in-frame clones alone and lacks a portion of them. The table lists some 23,000 clones, less than 80% of them singletons, with around a fifth in the top ten. Unexposed donor CD4+ T cells date from about 2011-2018, before the COVID-19 pandemic. Isolation of CD4+ T cells took place after 10 days in culture. Specimen: CD4+ T cells from PBMCs, cultured in vitro. The source is a human donor in good health.

This clone was counted once. The chain uses TRBV12-5 and TRBJ2-7; a possible D gene is TRBD1 (5 bases). The CDR3 length is 13 residues. Germline V gene lookup returns CDR1 LGHNT and CDR2 FRNRAP. V was pared by 11 bases and J by 1 base, with 15 bases between. The CDR3 here is CARQIDSSYEQYF. CDR3 DNA sequence: TGTGCTCGACAAATAGACAGTTCCTACGAGCAGTACTTC.

This chain joins TRBV12-5 and TRBJ2-2; D unresolved. CDR3 size: 15 residues. Per germline, CDR1 LGHNT and CDR2 FRNRAP. V lost 2 bases, J lost 0 bases, and 7 bases lay in between. In DNA, the CDR3 is TGTGCTAGTGGTTTGTCCGCCGCGAACACCGGGGAGCTGTTTTTT. Amino acid sequence: CASGLSAANTGELFF.

CDR3 amino acids: CASSEFGGGDRANVLTF. The CDR3 DNA sequence: TGTGCCAGCAGTGAATTCGGAGGGGGCGATAGGGCCAACGTCCTGACTTTC. This sequence joins TRBV25-1 and TRBJ2-6; possibly TRBD1 for D (7 bases). The CDR3 length is 17 residues. CDR1 is MGHDK, CDR2 SYGVNS, per germline. The V end lost 1 base, the J end lost 5 bases, and 15 bases lay between the germline ends.

The chain combines TRBV6-5 with TRBJ2-7, with D perhaps matching TRBD1 or TRBD2 (5 bases each). CDR3 size: 14 residues. Germline values: CDR1 MNHEY, CDR2 SVGAGI. V dropped 4 bases and J dropped 5 bases, with 15 bases sitting between them. DNA of the CDR3: TGTGCCAGCAGTTCTGGGGGTGTAATGGACGAGCAGTACTTC. It is translated as CASSSGGVMDEQYF.

The CDR3 region has the DNA TGTGCCATCAGCCGGGACACCTCAACTAATGAAAAACTGTTTTTT. It encodes CAISRDTSTNEKLFF. This chain connects TRBV10-3 to TRBJ1-4; a weak D match, TRBD1 (6 bases). The germline V gene encodes CDR1 ENHRY and CDR2 SYGVKD. Trimming stripped 6 bases from V and 0 bases from J, with 11 bases between. CDR3 size: 15 residues.

The chain couples TRBV18 to TRBJ2-7; D might be TRBD1 (5 bases). The V end lost 2 bases, the J end lost 5 bases, and 16 bases lay between the germline ends. Per germline, CDR1 KGHSH and CDR2 LQKENI. The CDR3 runs to 15 residues. In DNA, the CDR3 is TGTGCCAGCTCACCATCCCAAGGGGCCATCAACGAGCAGTACTTC. Translated, it gives CASSPSQGAINEQYF.

The chain employs TRBV7-8 and TRBJ1-3, with 7 nucleotides matching TRBD1. V shed 5 bases, J shed 1 base, and the junction held 8 bases outside the gene matches. The CDR3 sequence is 16 residues long. Germline V gene data show CDR1 as SGHVS and CDR2 as FQNEAQ. This CDR3 is CASSSLQGISGNTIYF. For the CDR3, the DNA is TGTGCCAGCAGCAGCCTACAGGGGATTTCTGGAAACACCATATATTTT.

The table lists this clone with a count of one. The gene calls are TRBV7-2 and TRBJ1-1; D unclear. V shed 0 bases and J shed 6 bases, with 14 bases lying between them. Germline loops: CDR1 SGHTA, CDR2 FQGNSA. CDR3 length: 15 amino acids. CDR3 sequence reads: CASSLALGRTSEAFF. Written as DNA, the CDR3 is TGTGCCAGCAGCTTAGCGTTAGGGCGGACGTCTGAAGCTTTCTTT.

The chain combines TRBV24-1 with TRBJ2-3, with D unclear. The germline V gene encodes CDR1 KGHDR and CDR2 SFDVKD. V shed 2 bases and J shed 5 bases, with 7 bases lying between them. This CDR3 has 13 residues. The CDR3 nucleotides are TGTGCCACCAGTGATTCAGTGGAAGATACGCAGTATTTT. Residues: CATSDSVEDTQYF.

The chain is built from TRBV7-9 and TRBJ1-1; 9 nucleotides line up with TRBD1. Germline CDR1 reads SEHNR; CDR2 reads FQNEAQ (reference sequence). CDR3 length equals 14 residues. Losses at the gene ends were 5 bases for V and 5 bases for J; bases not matched to a gene: 6. The DNA of the CDR3 is TGTGCCAGCAGCCAACAGGGGGCGCGAACTGAAGCTTTCTTT. It yields the protein CASSQQGARTEAFF.